Described below is a single T cell receptor (beta chain) sequence and its context. Its specificity is unknown. V was cut by 8 bases and J by 3 bases, with 16 bases left in between. From germline, CDR1 is SNHLY and CDR2 FYNNEI. CDR3 length equals 14 residues. These data are taken from a study of CD8+ T cells in alopecia areata. General study results and limits: Unlike in mice, where it was clearer, TCR sharing across patients was less clear, possibly HLA-related.

Extracted RNA was reverse transcribed, and the resulting cDNA served as sequencing template. The data were produced by immunoSEQ multiplex PCR, yet TCRdb's version contains in-frame clones alone and is incomplete. The repertoire includes some 190,000 clones, roughly 66% of them detected once, and roughly 1.2% sits in the top ten. This sample's treatment: oral pan-JAK inhibitor, 5-10 mg twice daily. This sample comprised CD4+ T cells sorted from blood, obtained around week 42, from a patient treated with tofacitinib. This TCR was sampled from a human donor with alopecia areata. This rearrangement joins TRBV2 to TRBJ2-5, with D possibly being TRBD1 (6 bases). The CDR3 DNA sequence: TGTGCCAGCCAGGGGACCACAACCAAAGAGACCCAGTACTTC. Its protein product is CASQGTTTKETQYF.